This T cell receptor beta chain is drawn from a study of T cells in Graves' hyperthyroidism and ophthalmopathy (dated by TCRdb to 2018 to 2020). Broadly, across the study: Peripheral blood was collected at initial diagnosis, before any treatment. TCR V-J signatures able to tell the groups apart were searched for in a discovery cohort of 90 to 100 patients, of whom 43 had Graves' ophthalmopathy and roughly 59 had stable Graves' hyperthyroidism. An independent validation cohort of around 19 hyperthyroidism patients and 17 patients who later progressed to ophthalmopathy tested prospective prediction of ophthalmopathy. For training and testing, the 80 to 100 patients in the discovery cohort were randomly divided in a 7:3 ratio. Thyroid tissue and blood T-cell repertoires from over 5 Graves' hyperthyroidism patients were also compared in the study. After sampling, hyperthyroidism patients received methimazole starting at 30 mg daily, and ophthalmopathy patients received high-dose intravenous methylprednisolone. According to the paper, TCR Vbeta CDR3 sequencing was carried out on some 140 peripheral blood samples, which came from some 41 ophthalmopathy, fewer than 80 hyperthyroidism and about 17 progressor patients.

The cysteine opens and the phenylalanine closes a CDR3 of 15 amino acids. CDR3 DNA only is kept here, 45 bases in frame from base 1. V drops 6 bases and J drops 1 base, leaving 12 bases in between. The germline V gene supplies CDR1 MDHEN and CDR2 SYDVKM. Graves' hyperthyroidism was defined as stable when no progression to ophthalmopathy occurred over 18 months of follow-up. Hyperthyroidism patients were newly diagnosed, with disease duration under 2 months, and aged 18 to 65 years. Exclusion was applied to patients with uncontrolled infections, other autoimmune diseases, pregnancy or lactation. Diagnoses were based on clinical symptoms, serum thyroxine and TRAb, thyroid ultrasound and orbital computed tomography. Ficoll-Paque density gradient centrifugation was used to isolate PBMCs from around 10 ml of fresh peripheral blood. Total RNA was extracted using Trizol reagent, and RNA quality was assessed on an Agilent 2100 Bioanalyzer.

Findings and caveats that apply to the study as a whole: Sample size was not statistically predetermined, and blinding of investigators to group allocation was not performed. A model built on a 13 V-J signature distinguished ophthalmopathy from stable hyperthyroidism, reaching roughly 88% sensitivity and around 81% specificity in cross-validation and 80%/75% in testing. Most expanded thyroid clonotypes (frequency above 0.001) were also detected in blood, a finding suggesting that blood repertoires may reflect thyroid immune responses. During validation, the model predicted progression to ophthalmopathy a median of around 7 months ahead of onset, with just under 71% sensitivity and 72% to 85% specificity.

Of note for this clonotype: Its antigen has not been determined. Base qualities are not recorded, but no much larger clone differs from it by a single base.

The TCR beta CDR3 regions were amplified from RNA transcripts. For the first round of RT-PCR on the TCR CDR3, the HTBI primer set was used together with the Qiagen OneStep RT-PCR kit. The libraries were constructed in a second round of multiplex PCR and then size-selected and purified. Libraries were sequenced paired-end with 100 bp reads on an Illumina HiSeq2000. Regarding the original processing steps: Raw data were processed with SOAPnuke, discarding reads with adapters, uncalled bases, mean Phred below 15, or no exact constant-primer or identifier match. COPE v1.2.5 was used to merge the high-quality paired reads, and each unique nucleotide sequence was defined as a clonotype. Clonotypes were aligned to IMGT TRBV, TRBD and TRBJ reference segments using MiTCR v1.1. Only V-J combinations with frequency above 0.0001, covering 99.2% of repertoires, were analysed. A TCS score was defined as the ratio between F50 (clonal expansion) and ExV (chaos), using BLOSUM62-based TCRdist between CDR3 peptides within each V-J. Welch's t-statistics and random forest reduced just over 500 V-J features to roughly 13, which were used in a naive Bayes classifier (R e1071). The public reads were reprocessed in TCRdb via fastp at Q25 and MiXCR, keeping in-frame beta chains. Each CDR3 protein gets just one entry, which takes the most common genes and DNA from the rows behind it. TCRdb's processing, not the study's, gives the V and J calls here. Counted in this sample were about 420,000 distinct CDR3 sequences; roughly 13% of them appeared once. The ten top clones hold 5% to 6% of the sample.

Material for sequencing was blood. The sequence joins TRBV28 to TRBJ2-2; TRBD1 is a possible D gene, resting on 6 matching bases. This receptor was identified in a woman younger than 30 with Graves' hyperthyroidism. This receptor has the CDR3 CASRRTDKNTGELFF. The nucleotide sequence reads TGTGCCAGCAGACGGACAGACAAGAACACCGGGGAGCTGTTTTTT.